The TCR beta chain described here comes from a study of T cell responses to AZD1222 COVID-19 vaccine (dated by TCRdb to the early 2020s). Regarding the complete study: TCR sequencing covered more than 230 trial participants: 207 given two doses of AZD1222 and approximately 26 given two doses of MenACWY control vaccine. Trial participants were enrolled by age into 18-55, 56-69 and 70-plus year subgroups, with about 150, 28 and 57 TCR-sequenced participants respectively. The paper as a whole reports these results and caveats: The 56-69-year group was small, and its depth increase did not reach significance, likely because of low power. Because no day 14 peak-response samples were available, repertoires were characterized only after the peak T cell response. The whole spike protein was spanned by vaccine-associated CD4 TCRs, and dominant responses were seen in regions 160-218 and 743-854. Conclusions about previously exposed vaccinees are limited because only six or seven AZD1222 recipients were SARS-CoV-2 seropositive at baseline. After two AZD1222 doses, both the breadth and the depth of spike-specific TCRs were significantly higher than at day 0 and than in MenACWY recipients. Most participants were white British and females outnumbered males, and the authors suggested that clonal diversity may have been underestimated. Reportedly, close to half of the unique spike-specific TCRs recognized epitopes lying outside the regions that are mutated in the B.1.351 and B.1.1.7 variants.

The V end loses 3 bases and the J end loses 2 bases, and a stretch of 13 bases separates them. The CDR3 spans 16 residues, from the cysteine through the phenylalanine. Of the read, only the CDR3 DNA is kept; its 48 bases are in frame from base 1. Via the germline V gene, CDR1 is KGHSH and CDR2 LQKENI. Remarks on this clone: This receptor's antigen is unknown. No clone much larger than this one lies a single base away; base qualities are absent.

The CDR3 regions of human TCRbeta chains were analyzed by immunosequencing. The study's own analysis went as follows. Repertoire TCRs were checked for matches against a reference library of SARS-CoV-2-specific TCRs that had been generated using the MIRA antigen-specificity platform. Breadth meant the fraction of unique TCRs that were SARS-CoV-2-associated, whereas depth meant the fraction of total T cells that were SARS-CoV-2-associated. Using the MIRA data, each spike-specific TCR was assigned both to the spike region to which the TCR was reactive and to a CD4 or CD8 class. Log10-transformed breadth and depth values were compared by one-way ANOVA with Sidak's multiple comparisons tests. TCRdb re-hosts the immuneACCESS table, in-frame sequences only. Its copies lack some clones; in the studies checked, an unresolved V gene accounts for under half of them, and the cause for the rest is not known. Clonal size and the V and J genes are those of that table, whereas D and trimming came from the DNA. In all, the sample holds about 130,000 clones, and 88% of those were seen once. Clones ranked in the top ten supply roughly a sixth of the sample.

This specimen's time point label, interpreted: baseline before first vaccination. This specimen's treatment or condition label, per the study, means: meningococcal conjugate vaccine given as trial control. Vaccinee samples came from UK trials COV001 and COV002, including a single-blind randomized controlled phase 2/3 trial of AZD1222 (ChAdOx1 nCoV-19) in healthy adults. For TCRbeta chain sequencing, PBMC samples were collected from trial participants at day 0 and at day 28 after the second dose. The source of this sequence is an adult in good health. The sequence joins TRBV18 to TRBJ2-2, with TRBD2 perhaps the D gene, on 6 matching bases. This material consisted of peripheral blood, taken on day 0 of MenACWY control vaccination. The DNA is TGTGCCAGCTCACCTCTATCCGGGAGCAACACCGGGGAGCTGTTTTTT. The translation is CASSPLSGSNTGELFF.